Shown below are 32 T cell receptor beta chains from a single sample sequenced in a study of T cells in Graves' hyperthyroidism and ophthalmopathy. What was amplified from RNA transcripts were TCR beta CDR3 regions. Carried out on the TCR CDR3, a first-round RT-PCR used the HTBI primer set. TCRdb used MiXCR to reprocess the multiplex PCR reads, holding one entry per CDR3 protein. Of some 500,000 distinct CDR3 sequences listed, 13% to 15% are singletons. Sample: blood. These receptors came from a woman aged 18-30 years with Graves' hyperthyroidism.

This chain links TRBV6-5 with TRBJ2-2, with unresolved D. CDR3 length: 13 amino acids. CDR1 and CDR2 from the germline V gene are MNHEY and SVGAGI. With 2 bases removed from V and 5 bases from J, the gap between germline ends came to 6 bases. The CDR3 sequence: CASSYRTTGELFF. The CDR3 DNA sequence: TGTGCCAGCAGTTACAGGACGACCGGGGAGCTGTTTTTT.

This clonotype was seen ten or more times. The gene calls are TRBV6-1 and TRBJ2-5; TRBD2 agrees at 7 bases. CDR1 and CDR2 (germline): MNHNS, SASEGT. This CDR3 contains 14 residues. Trimming removed 3 bases from V and 4 bases from J; junction bases left unmatched: 5. The CDR3 DNA is TGTGCCAGCAGTGACACTAGCGCTGGAGAGACCCAGTACTTC. Its protein product is CASSDTSAGETQYF.

The table lists this clonotype with many counts. This chain connects TRBV20-1 to TRBJ1-2, with 7 positions matching TRBD1. V gave up 3 bases and J gave up 4 bases; unmatched junction bases: 5. The CDR3 runs 13 residues. From germline, CDR1 is DFQATT and CDR2 SNEGSKA (reference sequence). The CDR3 is CSASRQGTYGYTF. The CDR3 DNA reads TGCAGTGCTAGCCGACAGGGAACCTATGGCTACACCTTC.

This clonotype appeared many times. CDR3 nucleotide sequence: TGTGCCAGCAGCGAGACCGGCGGGACACCCCTCCACTTT. Its protein product is CASSETGGTPLHF. The V call is TRBV9, the J call TRBJ1-6; no firm D call. This CDR3 region has 13 residues. V was clipped by 3 bases and J by 11 bases, with 12 bases between them. CDR1 is SGDLS and CDR2 is YYNGEE in the germline V gene.

This clonotype was found many times. The chain links TRBV7-2 to TRBJ2-5; 8 bases agree with TRBD1. Germline values: CDR1 SGHTA, CDR2 FQGNSA. CDR3 size: 15 residues. J was trimmed by 3 bases and V by 6 bases; bases with no gene match: 9. CDR3 protein: CASSFGQGTKETQYF. The CDR3 DNA is TGTGCCAGCAGTTTCGGACAGGGAACAAAAGAGACCCAGTACTTC.

This clonotype was picked up many times. The gene calls are TRBV27 and TRBJ2-2; 16 bases line up with TRBD2. V gave up 0 bases and J gave up 9 bases; unmatched junction bases: 4. CDR3 length equals 17 residues. Germline values: CDR1 MNHEY, CDR2 SMNVEV (reference sequence). The CDR3: CASSLSGLAGGPRELFF. CDR3 sequence (DNA): TGTGCCAGCAGTTTATCGGGACTAGCGGGAGGGCCCAGGGAGCTGTTTTTT.

The table lists this clonotype with many counts. The chain uses TRBV5-1 and TRBJ2-3; D is perhaps TRBD2 (5 bases). CDR3 size: 15 residues. Looked up from germline, CDR1 is SGHRS and CDR2 is YFSETQ. The V end was cut by 0 bases, the J end by 5 bases, with 13 bases between. The CDR3: CASSLVAYGEDTQYF. The CDR3 DNA follows: TGCGCCAGCAGCTTGGTGGCCTACGGGGAAGATACGCAGTATTTT.

In its sample, this clonotype was seen a few times. J is TRBJ2-3 and V is TRBV7-6; D is unresolved. Trimming stripped 0 bases from V and 6 bases from J, with 7 bases between. Germline-derived CDR1 and CDR2 are SGHVS and FNYEAQ. The CDR3 has 13 amino acids. CDR3 residues: CASSLASLDTQYF. CDR3 bases: TGTGCCAGCAGCTTAGCTAGTCTGGATACGCAGTATTTT.

This chain joins TRBV7-9 and TRBJ2-2, with D uncertain. Trimming removed 1 base from V and 2 bases from J, with 14 bases in between. Per germline, CDR1 SEHNR and CDR2 FQNEAQ (reference sequence). This CDR3 spans 17 amino acids. In DNA form, the CDR3 reads TGTGCCAGCAGCTTAGTCGGTACCAGGCTCAACACCGGGGAGCTGTTTTTT. It translates to CASSLVGTRLNTGELFF.

This clonotype has a count of ten or more. This chain connects TRBV5-1 to TRBJ1-1, with a tentative D call TRBD1 (5 bases). Germline CDR1 reads SGHRS; CDR2 reads YFSETQ. V was trimmed by 2 bases and J by 5 bases, leaving 19 bases between them. The CDR3 covers 16 residues. The CDR3 DNA reads as TGCGCCAGCAGCTTTACCCCCCGGGACCCGGAAACTGAAGCTTTCTTT. Translating it yields CASSFTPRDPETEAFF.

Notes on this clonotype: The junction does not match germline at one end; this may be a read error. The chain joins TRBV14 to TRBJ2-3; D remains ambiguous. CDR3 length equals 13 residues. CDR1 and CDR2 (germline): SGHDN, FVKESK. The CDR3 is CASSQDLPDTQCF. In DNA, the CDR3 is TGTGCCAGCAGCCAAGATTTACCAGATACGCAGTGTTTT.

The chain has TRBV29-1 and TRBJ2-1; perhaps TRBD2 as D (6 bases). The CDR3 contains 13 residues. Germline V CDR1 and CDR2: SQVTM, ANQGSEA. With 3 bases removed from V and 3 bases from J, the gap between germline ends came to 9 bases. The CDR3 nucleotides read TGCAGCGTTGATCGGGAGAACTACAATGAGCAGTTCTTC. Amino acids: CSVDRENYNEQFF.

This clonotype was picked up many times. The chain has TRBV20-1 and TRBJ2-1, with D possibly matching TRBD2 (5 bases). Per germline, CDR1 DFQATT and CDR2 SNEGSKA (reference sequence). The CDR3 loop spans 12 amino acids. Here the CDR3 reads CRAENSYNEQFF. The DNA of the CDR3 is TGCAGAGCGGAAAACTCCTACAATGAGCAGTTCTTC.

The chain joins TRBV3-1 to TRBJ1-1; the D is unclear. The germline V and J ends were trimmed by 0 bases and 0 bases, with 14 bases remaining between them. Germline CDR1 and CDR2: LGHDT and YNNKEL (reference sequence). The CDR3 length is 17 residues. The CDR3 spells CASSQEQPVDMNTEAFF. The CDR3 DNA sequence: TGTGCCAGCAGCCAAGAACAGCCAGTTGACATGAACACTGAAGCTTTCTTT.

The sample holds many counts of this clonotype. The rearrangement links TRBV11-2 to TRBJ2-1; D unresolved. CDR3 length: 13 amino acids. From germline, CDR1 is SGHAT and CDR2 FQNNGV. The V and J ends lost 1 base and 8 bases respectively, with 9 bases between them. The CDR3 region has the DNA TGTGCCAGCAGCTTAGCGGGCTCATATGAGCAGTTCTTC. Encoded protein: CASSLAGSYEQFF. The full variable domain, with the rest looked up from reference TRBV11-2 and TRBJ2-1, is EAGVAQSPRYKIIEKRQSVAFWCNPISGHATLYWYQQILGQGPKLLIQFQNNGVVDDSQLPKDRFSAERLKGVDSTLKIQPAKLEDSAVYLCASSLAGSYEQFFGPGTRLTVL.

The chain recombines TRBV9 with TRBJ2-3, with D perhaps assigned TRBD1 or TRBD2 (5 bases each). Germline lookup yields CDR1 SGDLS and CDR2 YYNGEE. This CDR3 contains 14 residues. V lost 6 bases, J lost 1 base, and 12 bases lay in between. Here the CDR3 reads CASTGVGGTDTQYF. The CDR3 region has the DNA TGTGCCAGCACCGGAGTGGGGGGCACAGATACGCAGTATTTT.

This clonotype showed up many times. The chain has TRBV6-6 and TRBJ1-2; tentatively, D is TRBD1 (6 bases). The CDR3 loop spans 17 amino acids. Trimming took off 0 bases at V and 5 bases at J, with 19 bases between the two ends. The germline gives CDR1 MNHNY, CDR2 SVGAGI (reference sequence). Here the CDR3 reads CASSYSLQGITGYGYTF. In nucleotides, the CDR3 is TGTGCCAGCAGTTACTCCCTGCAGGGGATCACAGGTTATGGCTACACCTTC.

This chain links TRBV6-1 with TRBJ1-5; D is undetermined. Between the trimmed V and J ends, which lost 2 bases and 2 bases, there was a span of 10 bases. Germline V gene data show CDR1 as MNHNS and CDR2 as SASEGT. The CDR3 covers 15 residues. CDR3 nucleotides: TGTGCCAGCAGTGAAAGGCAGATCCGCAATCAGCCCCAGCATTTT. Protein product: CASSERQIRNQPQHF.

This sequence joins TRBV12-3 or TRBV12-4 and TRBJ2-2; the match to TRBD2 covers 13 bases. V shed 5 bases, J shed 8 bases, and the junction held 14 bases outside the gene matches. This CDR3 is built from 18 residues. The CDR3 spells CASSPSILAGGPGGELFF. The DNA for the CDR3 is TGTGCCAGCAGTCCTTCAATACTAGCGGGAGGGCCCGGAGGGGAGCTGTTTTTT.

This clonotype was counted ten times or more. The rearrangement links TRBV15 to TRBJ1-1; D call uncertain. Trimming cost V 1 base and J 6 bases, with 12 bases left between them. The germline CDR1 and CDR2 sequences are LNHNV and YYDKDF (reference sequence). The CDR3 is 14 residues long. The CDR3 here is CATSRARELAEAFF. The CDR3, as DNA: TGTGCCACCAGCAGAGCGCGTGAACTAGCTGAAGCTTTCTTT.

Many counts were recorded for this clonotype. The chain carries TRBV12-3 or TRBV12-4 and TRBJ1-5, with 9 bases fitting TRBD1. This CDR3 comprises 16 residues. Trimming removed 1 base from V and 4 bases from J; junction bases left unmatched: 5. CDR3 in DNA: TGTGCCAGCAGTTTAGGGGACAGGGCCTTTAATCAGCCCCAGCATTTT. Translating gives CASSLGDRAFNQPQHF.

J is TRBJ1-1 and V is TRBV18; the D gene is possibly TRBD1 (5 bases). Germline assignment: CDR1 KGHSH and CDR2 LQKENI. Between the trimmed V and J ends, which lost 8 bases and 7 bases, there was a span of 14 bases. The CDR3 is made up of 12 amino acids. The chain's CDR3 is CASRSGGDEAFF. In nucleotides, the CDR3 is TGTGCCAGCCGAAGTGGGGGGGATGAAGCTTTCTTT.

This clonotype was seen many times. The rearrangement links TRBV24-1 to TRBJ1-2, with a possible D match to TRBD1 (5 bases). This CDR3 comprises 14 residues. In germline, CDR1 is KGHDR, CDR2 SFDVKD. V was cut by 1 base and J by 8 bases, with 13 bases left in between. CDR3 sequence reads: CATSDFDSPRGYTF. DNA for the CDR3: TGTGCCACCAGTGATTTCGACAGCCCGAGAGGCTACACCTTC.

This clonotype was detected a few times. In DNA, the CDR3 is TGTGCCAGCAGCCAAGATGTACAGGGGGCGGGAGGCTACACCTTC. The encoded protein is CASSQDVQGAGGYTF. The chain employs TRBV3-1 and TRBJ1-2; TRBD1 matches 9 bases. Looked up from germline, CDR1 is LGHDT and CDR2 is YNNKEL (reference sequence). V shed 0 bases, J shed 8 bases, and the junction held 7 bases outside the gene matches. The CDR3 is 15 residues long. The complete variable domain, with remaining parts taken from reference TRBV3-1 and TRBJ1-2, reads DTAVSQTPKYLVTQMGNDKSIKCEQNLGHDTMYWYKQDSKKFLKIMFSYNNKELIINETVPNRFSPKSPDKAHLNLHINSLELGDSAVYFCASSQDVQGAGGYTFGSGTRLTVV.

This clonotype was seen many times. The V call is TRBV5-8, the J call TRBJ2-3, with TRBD1 as a possible D gene (6 bases). The CDR3 extends over 15 amino acids. Germline V gives CDR1 SGHTS, CDR2 YDEGEE. Trimming cost V 1 base and J 2 bases, with 11 bases left between them. DNA of the CDR3: TGTGCCAGCAGCTTGTTGGGACACTACACAGATACGCAGTATTTT. This encodes CASSLLGHYTDTQYF.

The chain is built from TRBV4-1 and TRBJ1-1; D remains unclear. This CDR3 has 15 amino acids. Germline CDR1 reads MGHRA; CDR2 reads YSYEKL. V was trimmed by 0 bases and J by 5 bases, leaving 13 bases between them. The CDR3 sequence: CASSQEKGHLTEAFF. CDR3 nucleotides: TGCGCCAGCAGCCAAGAAAAGGGCCACTTAACTGAAGCTTTCTTT.

This clonotype was observed at least ten times. This rearrangement joins TRBV11-1 to TRBJ1-2; D call uncertain. Trimming shortened V by 8 bases and J by 1 base, and 11 bases separated the two germline ends. Germline CDR1 is SGHAT and CDR2 is FQDESV (reference sequence). There are 13 residues in the CDR3. The CDR3 loop reads CASGQIHNYGYTF. CDR3 coding DNA: TGTGCCAGCGGTCAGATACATAACTATGGCTACACCTTC.

The genes are TRBV30 and TRBJ1-2; D gene unclear. Per the germline V gene, CDR1 is GTSNPN and CDR2 is SVGIG (reference sequence). The length of the CDR3 is 12 residues. V gave up 0 bases and J gave up 4 bases, with 6 bases separating them. The CDR3 DNA is TGTGCCTGGAGTGTGGGAGTCTATGGCTACACCTTC. It yields the protein CAWSVGVYGYTF.

This clonotype was detected ten times or more. This sequence joins TRBV19 and TRBJ2-1; TRBD1 agrees at 9 bases. This CDR3 comprises 15 residues. The V segment lost 8 bases and the J segment 8 bases; nucleotides outside the gene matches: 13. CDR1 is LNHDA and CDR2 is SQIVND in the germline V gene (reference sequence). The CDR3 spells CASQEVGQGGYEQFF. The CDR3 nucleotides read TGTGCCAGTCAGGAGGTGGGACAGGGTGGGTATGAGCAGTTCTTC.

There are many counts of this clonotype. This sequence joins TRBV12-3 or TRBV12-4 and TRBJ1-6; D is perhaps TRBD1 (6 bases). V dropped 2 bases and J dropped 7 bases, with 9 bases sitting between them. The CDR3 is made up of 14 amino acids. The CDR3 nucleotides are TGTGCCAGCAGTTTACGACAGGACAATTCACCCCTCCACTTT. This translates into CASSLRQDNSPLHF.

The gene calls are TRBV19 and TRBJ2-4, with TRBD2 matching 9 bases. The CDR3 sequence is 19 residues long. Germline assignment: CDR1 LNHDA and CDR2 SQIVND (reference sequence). The J segment lost 0 bases and the V segment lost 7 bases, leaving 16 bases of the junction unmatched. CDR3 residues: CASNAASGNRRLAKNIQYF. Here the CDR3 DNA reads TGTGCCAGTAACGCGGCTAGCGGGAACCGTCGACTAGCCAAAAACATTCAGTACTTC.

This clonotype occurred many times. V gene TRBV7-8 combines with J gene TRBJ2-3; 8 bases align to TRBD2. CDR1 and CDR2 from the germline V gene are SGHVS and FQNEAQ. V lost 0 bases to trimming and J lost 5 bases; unmatched junction nucleotides: 4. CDR3 length: 15 amino acids. The chain's CDR3 is CASSLAGGRLDTQYF. The CDR3 bases are TGTGCCAGCAGCTTAGCGGGCGGGAGGTTAGATACGCAGTATTTT.